This T cell receptor (beta chain) was sequenced during a study of response to subunit inactivated influenza vaccine. TCRdb reanalysed the RT-PCR reads using MiXCR and keeps one entry per CDR3 protein. The table records a few hundred thousand distinct CDR3 sequences, 20% to 25% of them present only once. On this clonotype itself: A read error is possible here, since a much larger clone lies one base away.

Sequenced material: PBMCs from blood, taken about 20 months after vaccination. This receptor was obtained from a man aged 50 to 69 who received an inactivated influenza vaccine.

The CDR3 DNA is TGCGCCAGCAGCTTAGGGGTCGGGCAGGCCCAGCATTTT. Residues: CASSLGVGQAQHF. The rearrangement links TRBV5-1 to TRBJ1-5, with a tentative D call TRBD1 (5 bases). Looked up from germline, CDR1 is SGHRS and CDR2 is YFSETQ. This CDR3 has 13 amino acids. Trimming took off 2 bases at V and 11 bases at J, with 14 bases between the two ends.